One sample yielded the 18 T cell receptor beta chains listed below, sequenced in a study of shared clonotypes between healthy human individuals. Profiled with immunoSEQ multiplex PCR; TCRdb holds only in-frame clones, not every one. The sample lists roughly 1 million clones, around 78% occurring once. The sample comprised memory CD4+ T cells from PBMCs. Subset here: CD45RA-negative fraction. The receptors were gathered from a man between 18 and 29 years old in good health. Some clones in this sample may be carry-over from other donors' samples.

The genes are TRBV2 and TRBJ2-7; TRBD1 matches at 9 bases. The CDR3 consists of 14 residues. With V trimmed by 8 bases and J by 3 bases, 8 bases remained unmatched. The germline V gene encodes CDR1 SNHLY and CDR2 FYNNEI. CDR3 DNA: TGTGCCAGCGACCCGGGGACAGGGAACTACGAGCAGTACTTC. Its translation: CASDPGTGNYEQYF.

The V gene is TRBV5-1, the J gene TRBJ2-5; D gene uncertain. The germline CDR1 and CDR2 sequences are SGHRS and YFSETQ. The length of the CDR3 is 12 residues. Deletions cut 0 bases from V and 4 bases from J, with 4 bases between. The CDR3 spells CASSLESETQYF. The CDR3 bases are TGCGCCAGCAGCTTGGAATCAGAGACCCAGTACTTC.

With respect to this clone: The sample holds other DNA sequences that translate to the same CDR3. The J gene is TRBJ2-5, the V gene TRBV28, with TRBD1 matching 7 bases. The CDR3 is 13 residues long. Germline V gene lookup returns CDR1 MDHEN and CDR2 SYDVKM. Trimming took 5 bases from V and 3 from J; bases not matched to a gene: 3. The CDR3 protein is CASSPGTEETQYF. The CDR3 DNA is TGTGCCAGCAGTCCAGGGACAGAAGAGACCCAGTACTTC.

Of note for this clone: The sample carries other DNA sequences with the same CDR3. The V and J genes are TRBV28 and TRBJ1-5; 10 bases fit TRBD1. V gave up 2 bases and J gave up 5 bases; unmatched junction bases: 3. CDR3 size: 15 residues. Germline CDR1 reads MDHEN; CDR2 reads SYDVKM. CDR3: CASSLTGQGDQPQHF. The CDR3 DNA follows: TGTGCCAGCAGTTTAACCGGACAGGGGGATCAGCCCCAGCATTTT.

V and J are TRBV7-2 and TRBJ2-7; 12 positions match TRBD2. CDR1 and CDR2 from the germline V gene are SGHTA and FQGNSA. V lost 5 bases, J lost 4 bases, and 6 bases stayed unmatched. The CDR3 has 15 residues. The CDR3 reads CASSPRLAGVYEQYF. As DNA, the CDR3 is TGTGCCAGCAGCCCAAGACTAGCGGGAGTATACGAGCAGTACTTC.

The CDR3 region is CASSPLAGGPEQYF. The DNA of the CDR3 is TGCGCCAGCAGCCCACTAGCGGGAGGGCCCGAGCAGTACTTC. This chain joins TRBV5-1 and TRBJ2-7, with 13 bases identical to TRBD2. J was trimmed by 6 bases and V by 4 bases; bases with no gene match: 4. The CDR3 is 14 residues long. Germline V gene sequence: CDR1 SGHRS, CDR2 YFSETQ.

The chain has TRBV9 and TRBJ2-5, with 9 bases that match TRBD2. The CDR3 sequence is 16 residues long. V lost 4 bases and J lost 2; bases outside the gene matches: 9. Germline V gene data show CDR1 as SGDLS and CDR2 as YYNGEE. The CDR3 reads CASSFGTSKIQETQYF. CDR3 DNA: TGTGCCAGCAGCTTCGGGACTAGCAAAATTCAAGAGACCCAGTACTTC.

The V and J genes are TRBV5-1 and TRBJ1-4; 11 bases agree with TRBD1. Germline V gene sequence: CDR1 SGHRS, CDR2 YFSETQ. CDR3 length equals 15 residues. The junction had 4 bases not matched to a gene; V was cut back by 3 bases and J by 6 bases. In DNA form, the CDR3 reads TGCGCCAGCAGCTGGGGGACAGGGGGAGATGAAAAACTGTTTTTT. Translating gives CASSWGTGGDEKLFF.

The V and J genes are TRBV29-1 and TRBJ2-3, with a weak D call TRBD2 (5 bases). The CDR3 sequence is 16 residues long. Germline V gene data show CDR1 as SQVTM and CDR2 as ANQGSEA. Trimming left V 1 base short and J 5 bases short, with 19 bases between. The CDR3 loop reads CSVEGASALEGDTQYF. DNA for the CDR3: TGCAGCGTTGAAGGGGCTAGTGCCTTAGAGGGAGATACGCAGTATTTT.

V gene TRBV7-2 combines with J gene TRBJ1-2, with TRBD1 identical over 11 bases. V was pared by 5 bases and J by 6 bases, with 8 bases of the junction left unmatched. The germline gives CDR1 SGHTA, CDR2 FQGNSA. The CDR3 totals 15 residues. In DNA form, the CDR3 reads TGTGCCAGCAGCCAGGACAGGGGGCGCTTCAATGGCTACACCTTC. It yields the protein CASSQDRGRFNGYTF.

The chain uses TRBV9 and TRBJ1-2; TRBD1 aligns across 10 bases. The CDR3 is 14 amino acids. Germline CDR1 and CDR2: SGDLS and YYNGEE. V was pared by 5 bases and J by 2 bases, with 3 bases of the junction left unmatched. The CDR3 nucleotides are TGTGCCAGCAGAGCGGACAGGGGGAACTATGGCTACACCTTC. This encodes CASRADRGNYGYTF. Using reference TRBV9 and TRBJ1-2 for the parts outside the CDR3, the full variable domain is DSGVTQTPKHLITATGQRVTLRCSPRSGDLSVYWYQQSLDQGLQFLIQYYNGEERAKGNILERFSAQQFPDLHSELNLSSLELGDSALYFCASRADRGNYGYTFGSGTRLTVV.

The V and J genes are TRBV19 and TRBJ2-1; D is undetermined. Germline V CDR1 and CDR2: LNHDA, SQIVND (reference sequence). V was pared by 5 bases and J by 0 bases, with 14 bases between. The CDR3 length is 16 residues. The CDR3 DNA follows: TGTGCCAGTAGTTCCCGGACGGCCAACTCCTACAATGAGCAGTTCTTC. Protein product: CASSSRTANSYNEQFF.

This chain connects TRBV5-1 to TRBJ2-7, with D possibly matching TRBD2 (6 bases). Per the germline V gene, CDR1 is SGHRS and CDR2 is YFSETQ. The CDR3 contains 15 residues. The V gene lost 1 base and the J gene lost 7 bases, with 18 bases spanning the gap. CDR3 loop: CASSLRVGLREEQYF. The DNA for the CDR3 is TGCGCCAGCAGCTTGAGGGTCGGACTACGAGAGGAGCAGTACTTC. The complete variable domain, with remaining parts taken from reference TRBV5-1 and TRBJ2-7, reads KAGVTQTPRYLIKTRGQQVTLSCSPISGHRSVSWYQQTPGQGLQFLFEYFSETQRNKGNFPGRFSGRQFSNSRSEMNVSTLELGDSALYLCASSLRVGLREEQYFGPGTRLTVT.

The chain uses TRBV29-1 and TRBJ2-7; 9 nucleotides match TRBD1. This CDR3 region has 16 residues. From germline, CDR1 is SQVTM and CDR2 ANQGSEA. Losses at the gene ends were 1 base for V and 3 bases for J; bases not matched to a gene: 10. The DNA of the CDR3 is TGCAGCGTTGAAGCTCCTCCGGGACAGGGCATCTACGAGCAGTACTTC. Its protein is CSVEAPPGQGIYEQYF.

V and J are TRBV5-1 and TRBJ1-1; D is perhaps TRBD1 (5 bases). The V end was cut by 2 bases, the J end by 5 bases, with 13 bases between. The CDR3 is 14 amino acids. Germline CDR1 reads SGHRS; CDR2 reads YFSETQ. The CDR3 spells CASSFGGAWTEAFF. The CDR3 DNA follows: TGCGCCAGCAGCTTCGGAGGGGCTTGGACTGAAGCTTTCTTT. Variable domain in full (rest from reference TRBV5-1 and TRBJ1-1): KAGVTQTPRYLIKTRGQQVTLSCSPISGHRSVSWYQQTPGQGLQFLFEYFSETQRNKGNFPGRFSGRQFSNSRSEMNVSTLELGDSALYLCASSFGGAWTEAFFGQGTRLTVV.

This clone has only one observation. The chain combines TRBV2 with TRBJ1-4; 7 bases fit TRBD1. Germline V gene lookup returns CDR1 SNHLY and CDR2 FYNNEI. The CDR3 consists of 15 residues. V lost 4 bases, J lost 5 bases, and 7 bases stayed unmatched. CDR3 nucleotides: TGTGCCAGCAGTGCGCCGGGACAGTTAAATGAAAAACTGTTTTTT. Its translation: CASSAPGQLNEKLFF.

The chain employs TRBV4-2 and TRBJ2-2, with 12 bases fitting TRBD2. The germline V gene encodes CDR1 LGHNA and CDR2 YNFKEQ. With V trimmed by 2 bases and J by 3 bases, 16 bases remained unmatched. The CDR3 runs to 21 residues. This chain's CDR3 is CASSQPVGLAGGPPDTGELFF. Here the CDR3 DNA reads TGTGCCAGCAGCCAACCCGTGGGGCTAGCGGGAGGGCCCCCGGACACCGGGGAGCTGTTTTTT.

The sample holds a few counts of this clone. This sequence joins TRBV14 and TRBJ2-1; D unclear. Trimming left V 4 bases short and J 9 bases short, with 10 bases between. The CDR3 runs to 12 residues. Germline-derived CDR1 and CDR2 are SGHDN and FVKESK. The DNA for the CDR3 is TGTGCCAGCAGCCGCGGCGTTGGTGAGCAGTTCTTC. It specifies CASSRGVGEQFF.